One and the same sample provided the 32 T cell receptor beta chains below, sequenced in a study of post-analysis software for immune sequencing data. Their cognate antigens are unknown. Regarding the study as a whole: Patients showed TRBV5-6, TRBV5-1 and TRBV20-1 among 4 or 5 TRBV segments more frequent than in controls.

The authors incorporated unique molecular identifiers into the TCR beta cDNA libraries. One entry per CDR3 protein results from TCRdb running MiXCR on the PCR reads. The repertoire holds some 890,000 distinct CDR3 sequences, with about 50% as singletons. Sequenced sample: blood. These receptors all stem from a girl aged 10 to 17 with multiple sclerosis.

This clonotype was counted many times. At one of its ends the junction is not consistent with the germline gene, which may arise from a read error. The CDR3 loop is CASSLTETQYF. The CDR3 DNA reads TGCGCCAGCAGCTTGACCGAGACCCAGTACTTC. The V gene is TRBV12-3 or TRBV12-4, the J gene TRBJ2-5; D uncertain. CDR3 length: 11 amino acids.

This chain connects TRBV7-6 to TRBJ2-5, with TRBD2 matching over 10 bases. CDR3 length equals 13 residues. Germline V gives CDR1 SGHVS, CDR2 FNYEAQ. V lost 3 bases to trimming and J lost 6 bases; unmatched junction nucleotides: 1. The CDR3 region has the DNA TGTGCCAGCAGCTTGGGACTAGCGAAGACCCAGTACTTC. Translated, it gives CASSLGLAKTQYF.

V gene TRBV5-1 combines with J gene TRBJ2-1, with 9 bases aligning to TRBD2. This CDR3 spans 13 amino acids. Losses at the gene ends were 1 base for V and 12 bases for J; bases not matched to a gene: 5. Germline V lookup: CDR1 SGHRS, CDR2 YFSETQ. The CDR3 nucleotides read TGCGCCAGCAGCTTGAGCTTAGCGGGGGTGCAGTTCTTC. Translating it yields CASSLSLAGVQFF.

This sequence joins TRBV19 and TRBJ2-3; weak D call: TRBD2 (5 bases). Germline V CDR1 and CDR2: LNHDA, SQIVND (reference sequence). Trimming removed 10 bases from V and 0 bases from J, with 11 bases in between. The CDR3 consists of 13 residues. CDR3 sequence: CATGVPSTDTQYF. As DNA, the CDR3 is TGTGCCACCGGGGTTCCTAGCACAGATACGCAGTATTTT.

This clonotype has a handful of counts. The V gene is TRBV7-3, the J gene TRBJ2-1, with D hard to call. Trimming pared 4 bases from V and 10 bases from J, leaving 11 bases between. The CDR3 spans 12 residues. The germline gives CDR1 SGHTA, CDR2 FQGTGA. Written as DNA, the CDR3 is TGTGCCAGCAGCTCTTCTTACGAGGAGCAGTTCTTC. This sequence encodes CASSSSYEEQFF.

This clonotype came up a few times. This chain uses TRBV10-3 with TRBJ2-7; D remains ambiguous. Germline assignment: CDR1 ENHRY and CDR2 SYGVKD. V was cut by 2 bases and J by 6 bases, with 11 bases left in between. The CDR3 runs to 13 residues. The DNA for the CDR3 is TGTGCCATCAGTGAGGCCATCCACGGCGAGCAGTACTTC. It yields the protein CAISEAIHGEQYF.

The CDR3 is CASSTTGFNSPLHF. CDR3 in DNA: TGTGCCAGCAGCACGACAGGATTTAATTCACCCCTCCACTTT. The rearrangement joins TRBV12-3 or TRBV12-4 to TRBJ1-6; tentative D call: TRBD1 (6 bases). V was pared by 6 bases and J by 6 bases, with 12 bases between. The CDR3 runs to 14 residues.

The rearrangement joins TRBV4-1 to TRBJ2-2, with no clear D. With 0 bases removed from V and 1 base from J, the gap between germline ends came to 12 bases. The CDR3 extends over 17 amino acids. Germline assignment: CDR1 MGHRA and CDR2 YSYEKL. CDR3 protein: CASSQDLVKENTGELFF. CDR3 bases: TGCGCCAGCAGCCAAGACTTGGTCAAGGAGAACACCGGGGAGCTGTTTTTT.

The chain couples TRBV4-1 to TRBJ1-1; possibly TRBD1 for D (5 bases). CDR3 length: 14 residues. CDR1 and CDR2 (germline): MGHRA, YSYEKL. V lost 6 bases and J lost 0, with 11 bases in between. The CDR3 DNA sequence: TGCGCCAGCAGGGGGGTACTATTGAACACTGAAGCTTTCTTT. The encoded protein is CASRGVLLNTEAFF.

Only a few counts were recorded for this clonotype. V gene TRBV7-2 combines with J gene TRBJ1-2; D unresolved. Germline V gene sequence: CDR1 SGHTA, CDR2 FQGNSA. The CDR3 spans 14 residues. V was pared by 4 bases and J by 8 bases, with 17 bases between. CDR3 in DNA: TGTGCCAGCAGCTCAGCGCGGGAGGCGAGGGGCTACACCTTC. It yields the protein CASSSAREARGYTF. The full variable domain, rest sourced from reference TRBV7-2 and TRBJ1-2, is GAGVSQSPSNKVTEKGKDVELRCDPISGHTALYWYRQSLGQGLEFLIYFQGNSAPDKSGLPSDRFSAERTGGSVSTLTIQRTQQEDSAVYLCASSSAREARGYTFGSGTRLTVV.

About this clonotype: Here the CDR3 omits its conserved ending phenylalanine or tryptophan, so a read error is the likely source. This chain joins TRBV11-1 and TRBJ2-1, with 12 bases aligning to TRBD2. V lost 5 bases, J lost 3 bases, and 2 bases stayed unmatched. The CDR3 spans 15 residues. Germline CDR1 reads SGHAT; CDR2 reads FQDESV (reference sequence). For the CDR3, the DNA is TGTGCCAGCAGCAAACTAGCGGGAGGCTACAATGAGCAGTTCTTA. Translation gives CASSKLAGGYNEQFL.

CDR3 coding DNA: TGTGCCAGCAGCTTACATAGGGGACGAATGAATGAGCAGTTCTTC. Residues: CASSLHRGRMNEQFF. The chain uses TRBV7-2 and TRBJ2-1; D could derive from TRBD1 or TRBD2 (5 bases each). Trimming stripped 2 bases from V and 7 bases from J, with 15 bases between. CDR1 is SGHTA and CDR2 is FQGNSA in the germline V gene. The CDR3 loop spans 15 amino acids.

The rearrangement uses TRBV20-1 and TRBJ1-6; tentatively, D is TRBD1 (5 bases). This CDR3 has 15 residues. The ends were cut back, 6 bases at V and 7 bases at J, with 19 bases in the middle. Germline CDR1 is DFQATT and CDR2 is SNEGSKA (reference sequence). The CDR3: CSAKGPPVRNSPLHF. The CDR3 bases are TGCAGTGCAAAGGGGCCTCCAGTTAGGAATTCACCCCTCCACTTT.

The V call is TRBV7-6, the J call TRBJ2-7; 14 bases map to TRBD2. This CDR3 region has 18 residues. Germline V gives CDR1 SGHVS, CDR2 FNYEAQ. Trimming at V came to 2 bases and at J to 3 bases, leaving 9 bases not matched to a gene. The CDR3 loop is CASSLTWTSGRKNYEQYF. CDR3 in DNA: TGTGCCAGCAGCTTAACTTGGACTAGCGGGAGGAAGAACTACGAGCAGTACTTC.

This clonotype was recorded once. The V and J genes are TRBV20-1 and TRBJ2-3; possibly TRBD2 for D (6 bases). Germline loops: CDR1 DFQATT, CDR2 SNEGSKA (reference sequence). The V end was cut by 6 bases, the J end by 4 bases, with 20 bases between. The CDR3 runs 15 residues. CDR3 sequence reads: CSAHQTRASPDTQYF. In nucleotides, the CDR3 is TGCAGTGCCCACCAGACTAGAGCATCGCCAGATACGCAGTATTTT.

This chain joins TRBV3-1 and TRBJ1-5, with a possible D match to TRBD1 (6 bases). Germline assignment: CDR1 LGHDT and CDR2 YNNKEL (reference sequence). CDR3 length: 15 residues. V dropped 4 bases and J dropped 7 bases, with 17 bases sitting between them. CDR3 in DNA: TGTGCCAGCAGCCTGGGGGAGGGGGGACGACAGCCCCAGCATTTT. It codes for CASSLGEGGRQPQHF.

The V call is TRBV2, the J call TRBJ2-7; D call uncertain. V lost 0 bases and J 7 bases, leaving 10 bases between the germline ends. The CDR3 sequence is 13 residues long. Germline V lookup: CDR1 SNHLY, CDR2 FYNNEI. CDR3 region: CASSEARLREQYF. DNA for the CDR3: TGTGCCAGCAGTGAAGCGAGACTGAGGGAGCAGTACTTC. The variable domain in full, with the rest retrieved from reference TRBV2 and TRBJ2-7, is EPEVTQTPSHQVTQMGQEVILRCVPISNHLYFYWYRQILGQKVEFLVSFYNNEISEKSEIFDDQFSVERPDGSNFTLKIRSTKLEDSAMYFCASSEARLREQYFGPGTRLTVT.

The V and J genes are TRBV13 and TRBJ2-3; possibly TRBD1 for D (5 bases). The CDR3 has 14 amino acids. Trimming cost V 5 bases and J 4 bases, with 13 bases left between them. Germline V gene sequence: CDR1 PRHDT, CDR2 FYEKMQ (reference sequence). CDR3 coding DNA: TGTGCCAGCAGCGCAACGGACATTGCAGATACGCAGTATTTT. Translation: CASSATDIADTQYF.

This clonotype has a single count. V is TRBV27 and J is TRBJ2-3; possibly TRBD2 for D (6 bases). The germline gives CDR1 MNHEY, CDR2 SMNVEV (reference sequence). V shed 0 bases and J shed 3 bases, with 10 bases lying between them. This CDR3 has 15 amino acids. The CDR3 region has the DNA TGTGCCAGCAGTTTATCAGCGGGCCTTACAGATACGCAGTATTTT. This encodes CASSLSAGLTDTQYF.

The V gene is TRBV25-1, the J gene TRBJ2-7; TRBD1 agrees at 9 bases. The J segment lost 3 bases and the V segment lost 3 bases, leaving 6 bases of the junction unmatched. The CDR3 runs to 15 residues. Germline V gene sequence: CDR1 MGHDK, CDR2 SYGVNS. CDR3 residues: CASSETGQGGYEQYF. CDR3 in DNA: TGTGCCAGCAGTGAGACGGGACAGGGTGGCTACGAGCAGTACTTC.

This clonotype was picked up a small number of times. The chain employs TRBV28 and TRBJ2-7; 9 nucleotides match TRBD1. The assigned J gene may be wrong: the sequence end matches TRBJ2-5 better. The CDR3 extends over 17 amino acids. The V gene's germline CDR1 is MDHEN and CDR2 SYDVKM. The CDR3 region has the DNA TGTGCCAGCAGTCCTCTCCGGCCGGGACAGGGATTAGAGACCCAGTACTTC. Amino acids: CASSPLRPGQGLETQYF.

This clonotype was counted a few times. The J gene is TRBJ2-7, the V gene TRBV11-1; 8 bases fit TRBD1. The length of the CDR3 is 15 residues. Germline V gives CDR1 SGHAT, CDR2 FQDESV (reference sequence). J lost 3 bases, V lost 0 bases, and 4 bases had no gene match. The CDR3 nucleotides are TGTGCCAGCAGCTTAGCGCGGACAGGGAACTACGAGCAGTACTTC. Its protein is CASSLARTGNYEQYF.

The CDR3 region is CASSEEPGVEQFF. CDR3 coding DNA: TGTGCCAGCAGTGAGGAACCCGGGGTTGAGCAGTTCTTC. The chain combines TRBV6-1 with TRBJ2-1; TRBD2 might be the D (5 bases). CDR3 size: 13 residues. Trimming removed 3 bases from V and 9 bases from J, with 12 bases in between. Germline CDR1 MNHNS, CDR2 SASEGT.

This chain joins TRBV21-1 and TRBJ2-7; the table's D call, TRBD2, was not checked against the DNA. TRBV21-1 is flagged as a pseudogene. The CDR3 is 14 amino acids. This CDR3 reads CASSKSLAEEAQYF. CDR3 coding DNA: TGTGCCAGCAGCAAATCTCTCGCGGAAGAGGCCCAGTACTTC.

The table lists this clonotype with a few counts. The V and J genes are TRBV5-1 and TRBJ2-5; D gene ambiguous. With 1 base removed from V and 5 bases from J, the gap between germline ends came to 15 bases. Germline assignment: CDR1 SGHRS and CDR2 YFSETQ. CDR3 length equals 15 residues. CDR3 amino acids: CASSLRDARPETQYF. The CDR3 region has the DNA TGCGCCAGCAGCTTGAGAGATGCTCGTCCGGAGACCCAGTACTTC.

V gene TRBV7-9 combines with J gene TRBJ2-3; D is unclear. The ends were cut back, 3 bases at V and 7 bases at J, with 8 bases in the middle. The germline V gene encodes CDR1 SEHNR and CDR2 FQNEAQ (reference sequence). The CDR3 is 12 residues long. CDR3 sequence: CASSFRPHTQYF. The CDR3 DNA is TGTGCCAGCAGCTTCCGCCCCCATACGCAGTATTTT.

The chain has TRBV29-1 and TRBJ2-3; tentative D call: TRBD1 (6 bases). The length of the CDR3 is 13 residues. The V end lost 4 bases, the J end lost 2 bases, and 10 bases lay between the germline ends. Germline V CDR1 and CDR2: SQVTM, ANQGSEA. As DNA, the CDR3 is TGCAGCGTTGGGGACACCTACACAGATACGCAGTATTTT. Residues: CSVGDTYTDTQYF.

J is TRBJ2-7 and V is TRBV20-1; no clear D gene. Trimming cost V 2 bases and J 0 bases, with 11 bases left between them. This CDR3 spans 14 amino acids. Germline CDR1 reads DFQATT; CDR2 reads SNEGSKA (reference sequence). The CDR3 DNA reads TGCAGTGCTAGATCGCCACAGCTCTCCTACGAGCAGTACTTC. This translates into CSARSPQLSYEQYF.

Regarding this clonotype: Relative to the germline gene, one junction end is altered; a read error may explain this. V and J are TRBV7-2 and TRBJ1-2; D gene unclear. In germline, CDR1 is SGHTA, CDR2 FQGNSA. CDR3 size: 13 residues. The CDR3 coding sequence is TGTGCCAGCAGCCCTAACACTGGCTATGGCCACACCTTC. Its protein product is CASSPNTGYGHTF. The whole variable domain, filled in from reference TRBV7-2 and TRBJ1-2, reads GAGVSQSPSNKVTEKGKDVELRCDPISGHTALYWYRQSLGQGLEFLIYFQGNSAPDKSGLPSDRFSAERTGGSVSTLTIQRTQQEDSAVYLCASSPNTGYGHTFGSGTRLTVV.

CDR3 amino acids: CASSTGTGSRQPQHF. The CDR3 region has the DNA TGTGCCAGCAGTACCGGGACAGGGAGTCGACAGCCCCAGCATTTT. The genes are TRBV6-5 and TRBJ1-5, with TRBD1 identical over 9 bases. The CDR3 runs to 15 residues. Germline V gene lookup returns CDR1 MNHEY and CDR2 SVGAGI. V was clipped by 5 bases and J by 7 bases; unmatched bases: 9.

The chain employs TRBV7-9 and TRBJ2-7; D unclear. The CDR3 contains 15 residues. Trimming took 1 base from V and 1 from J, leaving 11 bases between them. The germline V gene has CDR1 SEHNR and CDR2 FQNEAQ (reference sequence). The CDR3 here is CASSLEFGFSYEQYF. In DNA, the CDR3 is TGTGCCAGCAGCTTAGAATTCGGGTTTTCCTACGAGCAGTACTTC.

The chain carries TRBV3-1 and TRBJ2-5, with D possibly being TRBD1 (5 bases). CDR1 is LGHDT and CDR2 is YNNKEL in the germline V gene (reference sequence). This CDR3 comprises 14 residues. The V and J ends lost 5 bases and 2 bases respectively, with 12 bases between them. The DNA of the CDR3 is TGTGCCAGCAGCAAACAGGACCAACAAGAGACCCAGTACTTC. Amino acid sequence: CASSKQDQQETQYF.